The 18 T cell receptor beta chains listed next were all sequenced from one sample in a study of blood T cell repertoires in COVID-19. Some clones are missing from TCRdb's copy, which holds only in-frame ones; the method was immunoSEQ multiplex PCR. The sample lists 300,000 to 400,000 clones, over 70% occurring once. The material sequenced was PBMCs or T cells enriched from blood (not recorded which). The receptors derive from a man aged 25-40 years who had recovered from COVID-19.

On this clone: Its ends do not fully match the called genes, so a read error is possible. The V gene is TRBV19, the J gene TRBJ1-5, with a possible D match to TRBD1 (6 bases). The CDR3 runs to 14 residues. Germline CDR1 reads LNHDA; CDR2 reads SQIVND (reference sequence). Here the CDR3 DNA reads TGTGCAAGTATTCCATCGAGGGGGAGTCAGCCCCAGCATTTT. Translating gives CASIPSRGSQPQHF.

V usage is TRBV4-2 and J usage is TRBJ2-1; 10 nucleotides match TRBD1. CDR1 is LGHNA, CDR2 YNFKEQ, per germline. The CDR3 length is 15 residues. The junction had 2 bases not matched to a gene; V was cut back by 4 bases and J by 2 bases. Written as DNA, the CDR3 is TGTGCCAGCAGCCCCGGACAGGGGGCCTACAATGAGCAGTTCTTC. It translates to CASSPGQGAYNEQFF.

The chain employs TRBV19 and TRBJ1-5; 7 nucleotides line up with TRBD1. V was pared by 6 bases and J by 2 bases, with 7 bases of the junction left unmatched. This CDR3 comprises 15 residues. In germline, CDR1 is LNHDA, CDR2 SQIVND (reference sequence). CDR3 bases: TGTGCCAGTAGGAACGACAGGGAGGGCAATCAGCCCCAGCATTTT. Translating gives CASRNDREGNQPQHF.

The V and J genes are TRBV7-9 and TRBJ2-5; the match to TRBD1 covers 10 bases. Germline CDR1 is SEHNR and CDR2 is FQNEAQ (reference sequence). The CDR3 has 14 residues. V was clipped by 1 base and J by 5 bases; unmatched bases: 1. CDR3 region: CASSLGTGGETQYF. CDR3 bases: TGTGCCAGCAGCTTAGGGACAGGGGGGGAGACCCAGTACTTC.

The genes are TRBV18 and TRBJ2-1; 13 bases are shared with TRBD2. Germline V gene sequence: CDR1 KGHSH, CDR2 LQKENI. The J segment lost 4 bases and the V segment lost 0 bases, leaving 3 bases of the junction unmatched. The CDR3 has 17 residues. The CDR3 coding sequence is TGTGCCAGCTCACCACCTGGGGGACTAGCGGGATACAATGAGCAGTTCTTC. This sequence encodes CASSPPGGLAGYNEQFF.

For this clone: A read error may produce the germline difference seen at one junction end. The chain uses TRBV18 and TRBJ2-7; 7 bases fit TRBD2. Per germline, CDR1 KGHSH and CDR2 LQKENI. The CDR3 loop spans 15 amino acids. For the CDR3, the DNA is TGTGCCAGCTCGCCACTAGCGCAGAGCTCCTACGAGCAGTACTTC. It translates to CASSPLAQSSYEQYF.

The chain recombines TRBV5-5 with TRBJ2-5, with 9 bases identical to TRBD1. Germline CDR1 reads SGHKS; CDR2 reads YYEKEE (reference sequence). The ends lost 3 bases at V and 3 bases at J; junction bases unmatched: 6. The CDR3 runs to 15 residues. The CDR3, as DNA: TGTGCCAGCAGCTCAGTGACAGGGGGAGAAGAGACCCAGTACTTC. Its protein is CASSSVTGGEETQYF.

The chain has TRBV28 and TRBJ2-1, with 7 bases lining up with TRBD2. Germline trimming cut 4 bases from V and 8 bases from J; bases unmatched to any gene: 14. CDR1 is MDHEN and CDR2 is SYDVKM in the germline V gene. This CDR3 has 16 residues. The CDR3 sequence: CASSSATSDGADEQFF. CDR3 bases: TGTGCCAGCAGTTCCGCCACTAGCGATGGGGCAGATGAGCAGTTCTTC.

The rearrangement links TRBV30 to TRBJ1-2, with no clear D. Germline V gene lookup returns CDR1 GTSNPN and CDR2 SVGIG (reference sequence). V lost 0 bases and J 0 bases, leaving 8 bases between the germline ends. This CDR3 region has 14 residues. Here the CDR3 DNA reads TGTGCCTGGAGTGTACCGGGAACTAACTATGGCTACACCTTC. Amino acid sequence: CAWSVPGTNYGYTF.

V usage is TRBV19 and J usage is TRBJ1-1; no clear D gene. This CDR3 is 17 amino acids long. Trimming took off 1 base at V and 4 bases at J, with 19 bases between the two ends. Germline V gene lookup returns CDR1 LNHDA and CDR2 SQIVND (reference sequence). The CDR3 DNA follows: TGTGCCAGTAGTATAGGCAGCCGGGTAGTTCGGTCCACTGAAGCTTTCTTT. It encodes CASSIGSRVVRSTEAFF.

This clone was detected only once. The chain couples TRBV7-9 to TRBJ2-7, with 9 bases lining up with TRBD1. Trimming removed 4 bases from V and 1 base from J; junction bases left unmatched: 5. This CDR3 spans 15 amino acids. Germline loops: CDR1 SEHNR, CDR2 FQNEAQ (reference sequence). The CDR3 spells CASSSRDRESYEQYF. CDR3 bases: TGTGCCAGCAGCTCCCGGGACAGGGAATCCTACGAGCAGTACTTC.

This clone was picked up a small number of times. The rearrangement uses TRBV28 and TRBJ1-1; D may be TRBD1 (5 bases). Germline V gene data show CDR1 as MDHEN and CDR2 as SYDVKM. The CDR3 is 15 residues long. V was pared by 1 base and J by 7 bases, with 16 bases between. The CDR3 spells CASSLLRVGRDEAFF. The CDR3 bases are TGTGCCAGCAGTTTATTACGGGTCGGCAGGGATGAAGCTTTCTTT.

The genes are TRBV4-1 and TRBJ2-5, with 11 bases aligning to TRBD2. The CDR3 runs to 16 residues. The J segment lost 2 bases and the V segment lost 1 base, leaving 3 bases of the junction unmatched. Germline V CDR1 and CDR2: MGHRA, YSYEKL. CDR3 protein: CASSQGSSGGQETQYF. The CDR3 DNA is TGCGCCAGCAGCCAAGGTTCTAGCGGGGGGCAAGAGACCCAGTACTTC.

The genes are TRBV7-9 and TRBJ2-5, with D perhaps matching TRBD1 (6 bases). CDR3 size: 14 residues. Per the germline V gene, CDR1 is SEHNR and CDR2 is FQNEAQ (reference sequence). Trimming cost V 5 bases and J 1 base, with 11 bases left between them. The CDR3 DNA is TGTGCCAGCAGCCCCGACAGGATCCAAGAGACCCAGTACTTC. Translated, it gives CASSPDRIQETQYF.

V and J are TRBV6-1 and TRBJ2-1, with 11 bases matching TRBD2. Per the germline V gene, CDR1 is MNHNS and CDR2 is SASEGT. V shed 2 bases and J 4 bases; nucleotides not matched to a gene: 4. There are 16 residues in the CDR3. The CDR3 protein is CASSEWLAGGYNEQFF. Here the CDR3 DNA reads TGTGCCAGCAGTGAATGGTTAGCGGGGGGGTACAATGAGCAGTTCTTC.

The chain recombines TRBV6-2 or TRBV6-3 with TRBJ2-2; no clear D. The length of the CDR3 is 14 residues. Trimming stripped 4 bases from V and 9 bases from J, with 15 bases between. Germline values: CDR1 MNHEY, CDR2 SVGEGT. CDR3 protein: CASSSVAVWWELFF. As DNA, the CDR3 is TGTGCCAGCAGTTCGGTAGCTGTTTGGTGGGAGCTGTTTTTT.

This chain links TRBV5-1 with TRBJ1-1; 7 nucleotides line up with TRBD1. V gave up 5 bases and J gave up 1 base; unmatched junction bases: 14. The CDR3 runs 17 residues. The V gene's germline CDR1 is SGHRS and CDR2 YFSETQ. The CDR3 is CASRGAGQARTNTEAFF. As DNA, the CDR3 is TGCGCCAGCAGAGGAGCCGGACAGGCCCGAACGAACACTGAAGCTTTCTTT.

V and J are TRBV5-6 and TRBJ1-2; 8 bases map to TRBD1. The CDR3 spans 18 residues. Germline-derived CDR1 and CDR2 are SGHDT and YYEEEE. V gave up 1 base and J gave up 0 bases; unmatched junction bases: 11. CDR3 sequence: CASSLRRTGIGTNYGYTF. CDR3 DNA sequence: TGTGCCAGCAGCTTGCGACGGACAGGGATTGGGACTAACTATGGCTACACCTTC.